This T cell receptor (beta chain) was sequenced for a study of OX40 agonist ivuxolimab in advanced cancers. Study information: The dose-escalation cohort had hepatocellular carcinoma, melanoma, renal cell or head and neck cancer. Subjects had a mean age of about 65 years, with a range of roughly 20 to 79; almost 85% were male.

The method was immunoSEQ multiplex PCR; TCRdb's version includes in-frame clones alone and lacks a portion of them. The sample consists of more than 80,000 clones, more than 70% of them appearing once. CDR3 size: 15 residues. Germline trimming cut 4 bases from V and 8 bases from J; bases unmatched to any gene: 11. The V gene's germline CDR1 is SGDLS and CDR2 YYNGEE. Systemic immunosuppression or a history of autoimmune disease excluded patients. This chain connects TRBV9 to TRBJ2-1, with 8 bases aligning to TRBD2. The source is an adult with an advanced solid tumor such as melanoma, head and neck, liver or kidney cancer. The sequenced sample was CD4+ or CD8+ T cells sorted from blood, obtained in a trial of the OX40 agonist ivuxolimab. The DNA of the CDR3 is TGTGCCAGCAGCCGTGCCGGGACTAGTGTTGATGAGCAGTTCTTC. The encoded protein is CASSRAGTSVDEQFF.